Listed here are 27 T cell receptor beta chains from one sample, sequenced in a study of blood T cell repertoires in COVID-19. Repertoires were generated with immunoSEQ multiplex PCR, while TCRdb's copy carries only in-frame clones and drops some. The sample lists about 150,000 clones, roughly 85% seen once, with around 4.2% in the top ten. The specimen was PBMCs or T cells enriched from blood (not recorded which). The receptors were sampled from a man aged 50-60 years who had recovered from COVID-19.

The rearrangement joins TRBV6-5 to TRBJ1-5, with D uncertain. Germline CDR1 and CDR2: MNHEY and SVGAGI. This CDR3 comprises 13 residues. V lost 6 bases and J lost 2, with 8 bases in between. The CDR3 region has the DNA TGTGCCAGCAGCGGGAATGGCAATCAGCCCCAGCATTTT. This translates into CASSGNGNQPQHF.

J is TRBJ2-2 and V is TRBV20-1; TRBD2 is a possible D gene (7 bases). In germline, CDR1 is DFQATT, CDR2 SNEGSKA (reference sequence). The CDR3 contains 14 residues. Trimming took off 3 bases at V and 4 bases at J, with 12 bases between the two ends. CDR3: CSASSGGGTGELFF. CDR3 in DNA: TGCAGTGCTAGTTCGGGGGGCGGCACCGGGGAGCTGTTTTTT.

Only one count was recorded for this clone. This chain connects TRBV24-1 to TRBJ1-5, with a tentative D call TRBD1 (5 bases). The germline gives CDR1 KGHDR, CDR2 SFDVKD. Trimming pared 5 bases from V and 2 bases from J, leaving 15 bases between. The CDR3 is 16 residues long. CDR3 sequence reads: CATSAEKGYGNQPQHF. The CDR3 nucleotides are TGTGCCACCAGTGCGGAAAAGGGGTACGGCAATCAGCCCCAGCATTTT.

V is TRBV7-2 and J is TRBJ1-2; D ambiguous. Germline V gene data show CDR1 as SGHTA and CDR2 as FQGNSA. V was cut by 5 bases and J by 5 bases, with 15 bases left in between. This CDR3 has 14 residues. The CDR3 reads CASSPRELPYGYTF. The CDR3 DNA reads TGTGCCAGCAGCCCCCGGGAGCTACCTTATGGCTACACCTTC.

The chain carries TRBV18 and TRBJ1-1; D is uncertain. Germline assignment: CDR1 KGHSH and CDR2 LQKENI. The CDR3 runs to 12 residues. V lost 3 bases and J 2 bases, leaving 4 bases between the germline ends. CDR3 in amino acids: CASSPHNTEAFF. CDR3 sequence (DNA): TGTGCCAGCTCACCTCATAACACTGAAGCTTTCTTT. Complete variable domain (other parts from reference TRBV18 and TRBJ1-1): NAGVMQNPRHLVRRRGQEARLRCSPMKGHSHVYWYRQLPEEGLKFMVYLQKENIIDESGMPKERFSAEFPKEGPSILRIQQVVRGDSAAYFCASSPHNTEAFFGQGTRLTVV.

The chain is built from TRBV20-1 and TRBJ1-2; 8 bases are shared with TRBD1. Trimming removed 6 bases from V and 11 bases from J; junction bases left unmatched: 8. Germline CDR1 reads DFQATT; CDR2 reads SNEGSKA (reference sequence). This CDR3 comprises 11 residues. CDR3 in DNA: TGCAGTGCCAGCCCAGGACAGGGTTACACCTTC. It specifies CSASPGQGYTF.

J is TRBJ1-1 and V is TRBV7-9; D possibly corresponds to TRBD1 (6 bases). Trimming left V 4 bases short and J 4 bases short, with 13 bases between. There are 14 residues in the CDR3. Germline loops: CDR1 SEHNR, CDR2 FQNEAQ (reference sequence). The DNA of the CDR3 is TGTGCCAGCAGCTACCGACAGGATGCCACTGAAGCTTTCTTT. Translating it yields CASSYRQDATEAFF.

Here the CDR3 reads CASSIRSGYVTEAFF. The CDR3 coding sequence is TGTGCCAGTAGTATAAGGTCCGGGTATGTGACTGAAGCTTTCTTT. The J gene is TRBJ1-1, the V gene TRBV19; D not resolved. V lost 2 bases and J lost 5, with 15 bases in between. Germline V gene sequence: CDR1 LNHDA, CDR2 SQIVND (reference sequence). The length of the CDR3 is 15 residues.

This chain joins TRBV2 and TRBJ1-1; D is unclear. CDR3 size: 14 residues. Deletions cut 6 bases from V and 1 base from J, with 12 bases between. Per germline, CDR1 SNHLY and CDR2 FYNNEI. DNA of the CDR3: TGTGCCAGCAGCGCCGAGGGCGGGAACACTGAAGCTTTCTTT. It specifies CASSAEGGNTEAFF. The whole variable domain, remainder taken from reference TRBV2 and TRBJ1-1, is EPEVTQTPSHQVTQMGQEVILRCVPISNHLYFYWYRQILGQKVEFLVSFYNNEISEKSEIFDDQFSVERPDGSNFTLKIRSTKLEDSAMYFCASSAEGGNTEAFFGQGTRLTVV.

This clone was found once. V gene TRBV27 combines with J gene TRBJ2-1; 10 bases align to TRBD2. J lost 8 bases, V lost 4 bases, and 14 bases had no gene match. This CDR3 region has 17 residues. In germline, CDR1 is MNHEY, CDR2 SMNVEV (reference sequence). CDR3 nucleotide sequence: TGTGCCAGCAGTTCCTGGAGGCTAGCGGGAGTAATCGATGAGCAGTTCTTC. Its protein is CASSSWRLAGVIDEQFF.

V gene TRBV19 combines with J gene TRBJ1-2; possible D gene TRBD1, 5 bases. The CDR3 has 13 amino acids. In germline, CDR1 is LNHDA, CDR2 SQIVND (reference sequence). Trimming left V 7 bases short and J 2 bases short, with 11 bases between. In DNA, the CDR3 is TGTGCCAGTACCCCAGGGTACAACTATGGCTACACCTTC. It is translated as CASTPGYNYGYTF.

J is TRBJ1-1 and V is TRBV5-1; no clear D. Trimming left V 2 bases short and J 3 bases short, with 8 bases between. The CDR3 is 13 residues long. Germline V gene lookup returns CDR1 SGHRS and CDR2 YFSETQ. This chain's CDR3 is CASSLTSDTEAFF. In nucleotides, the CDR3 is TGCGCCAGCAGCTTAACAAGTGACACTGAAGCTTTCTTT. The whole variable domain, remainder taken from reference TRBV5-1 and TRBJ1-1, is KAGVTQTPRYLIKTRGQQVTLSCSPISGHRSVSWYQQTPGQGLQFLFEYFSETQRNKGNFPGRFSGRQFSNSRSEMNVSTLELGDSALYLCASSLTSDTEAFFGQGTRLTVV.

This sequence joins TRBV7-9 and TRBJ2-2; a possible D gene is TRBD1 (5 bases). V was cut by 5 bases and J by 5 bases, with 15 bases left in between. This CDR3 spans 15 amino acids. CDR1 is SEHNR and CDR2 is FQNEAQ in the germline V gene (reference sequence). The CDR3 region is CASSPLGKGTGELFF. The CDR3 DNA reads TGTGCCAGCAGCCCCCTAGGGAAGGGGACCGGGGAGCTGTTTTTT.

DNA for the CDR3: TGTGCCTGGAATAGTGGGTGGGCTAGCGGGGCCACAGATACGCAGTATTTT. This encodes CAWNSGWASGATDTQYF. This chain connects TRBV30 to TRBJ2-3; 9 bases are a match to TRBD2. The CDR3 length is 17 residues. Germline CDR1 is GTSNPN and CDR2 is SVGIG (reference sequence). Trimming at V came to 4 bases and at J to 2 bases, leaving 13 bases not matched to a gene. The full variable domain, rest sourced from reference TRBV30 and TRBJ2-3, is SQTIHQWPATLVQPVGSPLSLECTVEGTSNPNLYWYRQAAGRGLQLLFYSVGIGQISSEVPQNLSASRPQDRQFILSSKKLLLSDSGFYLCAWNSGWASGATDTQYFGPGTRLTVL.

The chain links TRBV7-3 to TRBJ2-2; 7 nucleotides align to TRBD1. CDR3 length equals 17 residues. Germline trimming cut 5 bases from V and 7 bases from J; bases unmatched to any gene: 16. Germline CDR1 reads SGHTA; CDR2 reads FQGTGA. For the CDR3, the DNA is TGTGCCAGCAGCCCCCCCTTAGGGGGCGCCGTCGGCGGGGAGCTGTTTTTT. It codes for CASSPPLGGAVGGELFF. The full variable domain, its missing parts supplied by reference TRBV7-3 and TRBJ2-2, is GAGVSQTPSNKVTEKGKYVELRCDPISGHTALYWYRQSLGQGPEFLIYFQGTGAADDSGLPNDRFFAVRPEGSVSTLKIQRTERGDSAVYLCASSPPLGGAVGGELFFGEGSRLTVL.

The V gene is TRBV12-3 or TRBV12-4, the J gene TRBJ1-1; D unclear. This CDR3 spans 11 amino acids. Trimming shortened V by 6 bases and J by 8 bases, and 10 bases separated the two germline ends. The DNA of the CDR3 is TGTGCCAGCAGCCTCAGCGGAGAAGCTTTCTTT. It encodes CASSLSGEAFF.

The chain has TRBV28 and TRBJ2-5; a weak D match, TRBD2 (6 bases). V was trimmed by 7 bases and J by 6 bases, leaving 18 bases between them. This CDR3 spans 14 amino acids. Looked up from germline, CDR1 is MDHEN and CDR2 is SYDVKM. The CDR3 DNA reads as TGTGCCAGCACGTTAGGCGGGACTCCTAAGACCCAGTACTTC. Protein sequence: CASTLGGTPKTQYF.

J is TRBJ1-1 and V is TRBV18, with no clear D. The germline gives CDR1 KGHSH, CDR2 LQKENI. CDR3 length: 14 amino acids. Trimming cost V 1 base and J 3 bases, with 9 bases left between them. The CDR3 sequence: CASSPLFGDTEAFF. CDR3 nucleotide sequence: TGTGCCAGCTCACCACTGTTCGGGGACACTGAAGCTTTCTTT.

The V and J genes are TRBV6-4 and TRBJ2-3; TRBD2 aligns across 7 bases. Germline CDR1 reads MRHNA; CDR2 reads SNTAGT. V was pared by 4 bases and J by 3 bases, with 4 bases of the junction left unmatched. The CDR3 is 14 amino acids. The CDR3 DNA is TGTGCCAGCAGTGTCTCTAGCGGAACAGATACGCAGTATTTT. Translated, it gives CASSVSSGTDTQYF.

The chain employs TRBV28 and TRBJ1-5; TRBD1 might be the D (5 bases). The germline V and J ends were trimmed by 2 bases and 5 bases, with 19 bases remaining between them. The germline gives CDR1 MDHEN, CDR2 SYDVKM. CDR3 length: 17 residues. The CDR3 reads CASSLLIFGRVDQPQHF. As DNA, the CDR3 is TGTGCCAGCAGTTTACTGATCTTCGGCAGGGTTGATCAGCCCCAGCATTTT.

This chain uses TRBV6-5 with TRBJ2-5; 7 bases line up with TRBD2. V was pared by 5 bases and J by 5 bases, with 11 bases of the junction left unmatched. Germline V gives CDR1 MNHEY, CDR2 SVGAGI. The CDR3 runs 15 residues. The CDR3 protein is CASSLLGLVGETQYF. The CDR3, as DNA: TGTGCCAGCAGTCTCCTTGGACTAGTAGGGGAGACCCAGTACTTC.

The chain combines TRBV19 with TRBJ2-1; TRBD1 matches at 7 bases. V was clipped by 4 bases and J by 0 bases; unmatched bases: 15. The CDR3 covers 19 residues. Germline V gene sequence: CDR1 LNHDA, CDR2 SQIVND (reference sequence). CDR3 bases: TGTGCCAGTAGTACCCGACAGGGATGGGTGAAGAGCTCCTACAATGAGCAGTTCTTC. Its protein is CASSTRQGWVKSSYNEQFF.

The chain carries TRBV2 and TRBJ2-7, with 9 bases lining up with TRBD1. The V and J ends lost 6 bases and 0 bases, in that order; junction bases with no gene match: 6. The germline V gene has CDR1 SNHLY and CDR2 FYNNEI. The CDR3 totals 15 residues. The DNA for the CDR3 is TGTGCCAGCAGGGGACAGGGTCTAAGCTCCTACGAGCAGTACGTC. Its protein is CASRGQGLSSYEQYV.

The chain is built from TRBV7-6 and TRBJ1-1; D is perhaps TRBD1 (6 bases). CDR1 and CDR2 (germline): SGHVS, FNYEAQ. V was shortened by 0 bases and J by 6 bases, with 8 bases between the two germline ends. This CDR3 region has 13 residues. CDR3 sequence reads: CASSLATGAEAFF. The CDR3 DNA sequence: TGTGCCAGCAGCTTAGCGACAGGAGCTGAAGCTTTCTTT.

V and J are TRBV5-1 and TRBJ2-1; 15 bases match TRBD2. CDR3 length equals 17 residues. CDR1 and CDR2 (germline): SGHRS, YFSETQ. The junction had 3 bases not matched to a gene; V was cut back by 1 base and J by 4 bases. In nucleotides, the CDR3 is TGCGCCAGCAGCTTGCCGGGACTAGCGGGAGGTTACAATGAGCAGTTCTTC. It yields the protein CASSLPGLAGGYNEQFF.

Only a few counts were recorded for this clone. This chain links TRBV5-4 with TRBJ1-2; possibly TRBD1 for D (5 bases). The CDR3 runs 16 residues. In germline, CDR1 is SGHNT, CDR2 YYREEE (reference sequence). V lost 4 bases, J lost 4 bases, and 20 bases lay in between. The CDR3 nucleotides read TGTGCCAGCAGCCCCGACCAAGGCAGGGCGATCTATGGCTACACCTTC. Translating it yields CASSPDQGRAIYGYTF.

The table lists this clone with a count of one. J is TRBJ2-1 and V is TRBV14; 7 bases fit TRBD2. After removal of 2 bases from V and 4 bases from J, the junction contained 8 bases not matched to a gene. The CDR3 has 16 residues. The germline V gene has CDR1 SGHDN and CDR2 FVKESK. In DNA form, the CDR3 reads TGTGCCAGCAGCCAAATAGCGGGCTCCCTTTACAATGAGCAGTTCTTC. This gives the protein CASSQIAGSLYNEQFF.